Listed below are T cell receptor beta chains from one sample, sequenced in a study of esophageal squamous cell carcinoma under preoperative chemotherapy. TCRdb used MiXCR to reprocess the PCR reads, holding one entry per CDR3 protein. The sample has roughly 32,000 distinct CDR3 sequences; roughly 52% are singletons. This sample was taken from a patient given preoperative chemotherapy. The receptors shown here come from a human donor with esophageal squamous cell carcinoma. The donor label of this sample is uncertain. Both conserved end residues are part of each CDR3. Each record gives: D gene, CDR3 length, clone size, V gene, J gene, CDR3 protein, CDR3 DNA. A D gene is named only where the DNA matches it firmly. Rows give clone size only sometimes, using once, few, many, or a class for an expanded clone.

D gene: TRBD2
CDR3 length: 15
clone size: .
V gene: TRBV7-2
J gene: TRBJ2-2
CDR3 protein: CASSATSGTYNELFF
CDR3 DNA: TGTGCCAGCAGCGCGACTAGCGGGACCTACAATGAGCTGTTTTTT

D gene: .
CDR3 length: 16
clone size: .
V gene: TRBV9
J gene: TRBJ2-5
CDR3 protein: CASSVDIGGKEETQYF
CDR3 DNA: TGTGCCAGCAGCGTAGATATAGGTGGTAAGGAAGAGACCCAGTACTTC

D gene: TRBD2
CDR3 length: 16
clone size: many
V gene: TRBV19
J gene: TRBJ2-5
CDR3 protein: CASSAQLAPYQETQYF
CDR3 DNA: TGTGCCAGTAGTGCCCAACTAGCGCCTTATCAAGAGACCCAGTACTTC

D gene: TRBD1
CDR3 length: 14
clone size: many
V gene: TRBV12-3/TRBV12-4
J gene: TRBJ1-6
CDR3 protein: CASNHGTGSSPLHF
CDR3 DNA: TGTGCCAGCAACCATGGGACAGGGAGTTCACCCCTCCACTTT

D gene: .
CDR3 length: 15
clone size: many
V gene: TRBV7-2
J gene: TRBJ2-3
CDR3 protein: CASSSRGSREDTQYF
CDR3 DNA: TGTGCCAGCAGCTCACGGGGCTCCCGGGAGGATACGCAGTATTTT

D gene: .
CDR3 length: 16
clone size: .
V gene: TRBV7-3
J gene: TRBJ2-1
CDR3 protein: CASSLGPERGYNEQFF
CDR3 DNA: TGTGCCAGCAGCTTGGGCCCTGAAAGGGGCTACAATGAGCAGTTCTTC

D gene: .
CDR3 length: 11
clone size: many
V gene: TRBV7-8
J gene: TRBJ2-5
CDR3 protein: CASSLGDLQYF
CDR3 DNA: TGTGCCAGCAGCTTAGGGGATTTACAGTACTTC

D gene: .
CDR3 length: 15
clone size: many
V gene: TRBV6-1
J gene: TRBJ2-1
CDR3 protein: CASRAGGPIYNEQFF
CDR3 DNA: TGTGCCAGCAGAGCCGGGGGACCAATTTACAATGAGCAGTTCTTC

D gene: .
CDR3 length: 16
clone size: .
V gene: TRBV6-1
J gene: TRBJ2-3
CDR3 protein: CASRVLWGSSTNIQYF
CDR3 DNA: TGTGCCAGCCGCGTATTGTGGGGGAGCTCCACAAACATTCAGTACTTT

D gene: .
CDR3 length: 15
clone size: many
V gene: TRBV6-1
J gene: TRBJ2-5
CDR3 protein: CASSGVAFARETQYF
CDR3 DNA: TGTGCCAGCAGCGGGGTAGCTTTCGCTCGAGAGACCCAGTACTTC

D gene: .
CDR3 length: 12
clone size: many
V gene: TRBV11-1
J gene: TRBJ2-1
CDR3 protein: CASAGNEGSPFF
CDR3 DNA: TGTGCCAGTGCTGGGAATGAGGGTAGCCCGTTCTTC

D gene: .
CDR3 length: 12
clone size: .
V gene: TRBV28
J gene: TRBJ2-4
CDR3 protein: CASRDLGTEQYF
CDR3 DNA: TGTGCCAGCAGGGACCTAGGTACTGAGCAGTACTTC

D gene: .
CDR3 length: 15
clone size: many
V gene: TRBV6-1
J gene: TRBJ2-1
CDR3 protein: CASSEMGGLVYEQFF
CDR3 DNA: TGTGCCAGCAGTGAAATGGGAGGACTGGTTTATGAGCAGTTCTTC

D gene: TRBD2
CDR3 length: 16
clone size: many
V gene: TRBV7-2
J gene: TRBJ2-4
CDR3 protein: CASSLAGRGAKNTQYF
CDR3 DNA: TGTGCCAGCAGCTTAGCGGGGCGGGGGGCCAAAAACACCCAGTACTTC

D gene: TRBD1
CDR3 length: 13
clone size: .
V gene: TRBV5-4
J gene: TRBJ1-2
CDR3 protein: CASSSQGDYGYTF
CDR3 DNA: TGTGCCAGCAGTTCACAGGGGGACTATGGCTACACCTTC

D gene: .
CDR3 length: 15
clone size: many
V gene: TRBV7-8
J gene: TRBJ2-1
CDR3 protein: CASSLGRTNSYEQFF
CDR3 DNA: TGTGCCAGCAGCTTAGGGAGGACTAACTCCTACGAGCAGTTCTTC

D gene: .
CDR3 length: 12
clone size: many
V gene: TRBV6-4
J gene: TRBJ2-3
CDR3 protein: CASSEETDTQYF
CDR3 DNA: TGTGCCAGCAGTGAGGAAACAGATACGCAGTATTTT

D gene: .
CDR3 length: 13
clone size: .
V gene: TRBV28
J gene: TRBJ2-5
CDR3 protein: CASLTGLEETQYF
CDR3 DNA: TGTGCCAGCCTTACGGGATTGGAAGAGACCCAGTACTTC

D gene: .
CDR3 length: 13
clone size: many
V gene: TRBV11-2
J gene: TRBJ2-7
CDR3 protein: CASSSRDRYEQYF
CDR3 DNA: TGTGCCAGCAGCTCCCGCGACAGGTACGAGCAGTACTTC

D gene: .
CDR3 length: 17
clone size: .
V gene: TRBV7-3
J gene: TRBJ2-4
CDR3 protein: CASSAMPAGGVKDIQYF
CDR3 DNA: TGTGCCAGCAGTGCGATGCCCGCGGGCGGGGTCAAAGACATCCAGTACTTC

D gene: TRBD2
CDR3 length: 17
clone size: .
V gene: TRBV7-2
J gene: TRBJ2-3
CDR3 protein: CASSPRAGGWGPDTQYF
CDR3 DNA: TGTGCCAGCAGCCCCCGAGCGGGGGGCTGGGGCCCAGATACCCAGTATTTC

D gene: .
CDR3 length: 12
clone size: medium-sized
V gene: TRBV7-2
J gene: TRBJ2-5
CDR3 protein: CASSFPDGSQYF
CDR3 DNA: TGTGCCAGCAGCTTTCCGGATGGAAGCCAGTACTTC

D gene: TRBD2
CDR3 length: 17
clone size: .
V gene: TRBV7-6
J gene: TRBJ2-4
CDR3 protein: CASSRITGGAAKDTQYF
CDR3 DNA: TGTGCCAGCAGCCGCATCACGGGGGGGGCGGCCAAAGATACTCAGTACTTC

D gene: .
CDR3 length: 14
clone size: few
V gene: TRBV7-2
J gene: TRBJ2-7
CDR3 protein: CASSAGLLSYEQYF
CDR3 DNA: TGTGCCAGCAGCGCCGGACTCCTCTCCTACGAGCAGTACTTC

D gene: .
CDR3 length: 13
clone size: .
V gene: TRBV7-2
J gene: TRBJ1-2
CDR3 protein: CASSLGGFYGYTF
CDR3 DNA: TGTGCCAGCAGCTTAGGGGGGTTCTATGGCTACACCTTC

D gene: .
CDR3 length: 15
clone size: .
V gene: TRBV4-2
J gene: TRBJ2-7
CDR3 protein: CASSQEKGATYEQYF
CDR3 DNA: TGTGCCAGCAGCCAAGAAAAGGGCGCCACCTACGAGCAGTACTTC

D gene: TRBD1
CDR3 length: 14
clone size: .
V gene: TRBV19
J gene: TRBJ2-5
CDR3 protein: CASSLQGAWETQYF
CDR3 DNA: TGTGCCAGTAGCTTACAGGGGGCCTGGGAGACCCAGTACTTC

D gene: TRBD2
CDR3 length: 17
clone size: .
V gene: TRBV7-3
J gene: TRBJ2-4
CDR3 protein: CAFSLRPGGGVQDIQYF
CDR3 DNA: TGTGCCTTCAGCTTGAGGCCGGGGGGAGGGGTCCAAGACATTCAGTACTTC

D gene: .
CDR3 length: 16
clone size: .
V gene: TRBV7-2
J gene: TRBJ2-3
CDR3 protein: CASSVPGVRAKNMQYF
CDR3 DNA: TGTGCCAGCAGCGTCCCGGGAGTGAGAGCCAAAAATATGCAGTATTTC

D gene: .
CDR3 length: 12
clone size: .
V gene: TRBV7-2
J gene: TRBJ2-4
CDR3 protein: CAGITAKDTQYF
CDR3 DNA: TGCGCGGGGATCACAGCCAAAGACACGCAGTATTTC

D gene: TRBD2
CDR3 length: 15
clone size: .
V gene: TRBV7-2
J gene: TRBJ2-5
CDR3 protein: CARSTGTSAAETQYF
CDR3 DNA: TGTGCCAGGAGCACCGGGACTAGTGCGGCAGAGACCCAGTACTTC

D gene: .
CDR3 length: 17
clone size: few
V gene: TRBV28
J gene: TRBJ2-7
CDR3 protein: CASSLEPGGKASYEQYF
CDR3 DNA: TGTGCCAGCAGTTTAGAACCAGGGGGGAAGGCTTCCTACGAGCAGTACTTC

D gene: .
CDR3 length: 18
clone size: .
V gene: TRBV11-3
J gene: TRBJ2-6
CDR3 protein: CASSLVRGTFSGANVLTF
CDR3 DNA: TGTGCCAGCAGCTTAGTACGGGGTACTTTCTCTGGGGCCAACGTCCTGACTTTC

D gene: .
CDR3 length: 13
clone size: few
V gene: TRBV20-1
J gene: TRBJ2-5
CDR3 protein: CSASSTYQETQYF
CDR3 DNA: TGCAGTGCTAGCTCGACTTACCAAGAGACCCAGTACTTC

D gene: TRBD2
CDR3 length: 15
clone size: .
V gene: TRBV6-1
J gene: TRBJ2-5
CDR3 protein: CASSRSGRSGDILTF
CDR3 DNA: TGTGCCAGCAGTCGAAGCGGGAGGTCCGGGGACATCCTGACCTTC

D gene: .
CDR3 length: 19
clone size: .
V gene: TRBV7-6
J gene: TRBJ2-5
CDR3 protein: CARSLGPRIAGGAQETQYF
CDR3 DNA: TGTGCCAGGAGCTTGGGTCCGCGGATCGCGGGCGGTGCCCAAGAGACCCAGTACTTC

D gene: .
CDR3 length: 14
clone size: .
V gene: TRBV6-4
J gene: TRBJ2-3
CDR3 protein: CASSDSGMTDTQYF
CDR3 DNA: TGTGCCAGCAGTGACTCGGGGATGACGGATACGCAGTATTTT

D gene: TRBD2
CDR3 length: 12
clone size: once
V gene: TRBV28
J gene: TRBJ2-4
CDR3 protein: CASSSGRKIQYF
CDR3 DNA: TGTGCCAGCAGTAGCGGGAGGAAGATCCAGTACTTC

D gene: TRBD2
CDR3 length: 15
clone size: medium-sized
V gene: TRBV7-9
J gene: TRBJ2-3
CDR3 protein: CASSFLAGVEDTQYF
CDR3 DNA: TGTGCCAGCAGCTTTTTAGCGGGCGTGGAAGATACGCAGTATTTT

D gene: .
CDR3 length: 13
clone size: .
V gene: TRBV12-3/TRBV12-4
J gene: TRBJ2-3
CDR3 protein: CASDKAHPDTQYF
CDR3 DNA: TGTGCCAGCGATAAGGCCCACCCAGATACCCAGTACTTT

D gene: .
CDR3 length: 14
clone size: .
V gene: TRBV7-2
J gene: TRBJ2-4
CDR3 protein: CAGSAGRDKNIQYF
CDR3 DNA: TGTGCGGGGAGCGCCGGCCGTGACAAAAACATTCAGTACTTC

D gene: .
CDR3 length: 10
clone size: few
V gene: TRBV30
J gene: TRBJ1-2
CDR3 protein: CAWRGNGYTF
CDR3 DNA: TGTGCCTGGAGGGGGAATGGCTACACCTTC

D gene: TRBD1
CDR3 length: 15
clone size: few
V gene: TRBV5-4
J gene: TRBJ2-4
CDR3 protein: CASSLPGQGYNEQYF
CDR3 DNA: TGTGCCAGCAGCCTACCCGGACAGGGCTACAATGAGCAGTACTTC

D gene: .
CDR3 length: 16
clone size: .
V gene: TRBV7-2
J gene: TRBJ2-4
CDR3 protein: CASSLAGRRDQDTQYF
CDR3 DNA: TGTGCCAGCAGCTTAGCGGGGCGCCGGGACCAAGACACCCAGTACTTC